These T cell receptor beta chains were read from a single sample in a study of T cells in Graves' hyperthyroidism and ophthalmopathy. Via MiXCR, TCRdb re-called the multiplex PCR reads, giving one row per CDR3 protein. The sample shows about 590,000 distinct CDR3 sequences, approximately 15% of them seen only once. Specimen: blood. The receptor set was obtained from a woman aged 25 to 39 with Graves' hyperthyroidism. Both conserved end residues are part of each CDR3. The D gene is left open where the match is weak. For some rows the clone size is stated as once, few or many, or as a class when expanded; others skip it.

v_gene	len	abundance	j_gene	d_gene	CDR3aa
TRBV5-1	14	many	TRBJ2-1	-	CASSFSGVYNEQFF
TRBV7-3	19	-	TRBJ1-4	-	CASSPPGGGRMGTNEKLFF
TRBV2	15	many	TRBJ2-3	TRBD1	CASTLVTGATDTQYF
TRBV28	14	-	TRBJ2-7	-	CASKPLTRVYEQHF
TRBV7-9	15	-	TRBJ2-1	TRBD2	CASSLGGRVYNEQFF
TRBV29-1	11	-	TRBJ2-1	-	CSVGPGGEQFF
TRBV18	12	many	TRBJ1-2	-	CASAQGPDGYTF
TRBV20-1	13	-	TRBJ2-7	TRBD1	CSARDRLTYEQYF
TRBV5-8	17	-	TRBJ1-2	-	CASSLGTRALKGYGYTF
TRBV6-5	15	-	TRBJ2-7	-	CASSLAPGTSGEQYF
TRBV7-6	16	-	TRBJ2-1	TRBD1	CASSLATGPLDNEQFF
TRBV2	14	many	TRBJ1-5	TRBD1	CASRGQTYNQPQHF
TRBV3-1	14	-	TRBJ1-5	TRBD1	CASSTETGDQPQHF
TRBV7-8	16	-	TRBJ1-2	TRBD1	CASSSITGTGGFGYTF
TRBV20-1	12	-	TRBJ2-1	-	CSARRSINEQFF
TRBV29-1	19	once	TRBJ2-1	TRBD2	CSVEGGGVAGVYSYNEQFF
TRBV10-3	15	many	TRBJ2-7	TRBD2	CAISDPGTRTYEQYF
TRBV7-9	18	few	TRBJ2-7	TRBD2	CASSTSLAGGRGRYEQYF
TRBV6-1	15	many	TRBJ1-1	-	CASSGWTIMNTEAFF
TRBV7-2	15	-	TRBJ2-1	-	CASSLKAGGNNEQFF
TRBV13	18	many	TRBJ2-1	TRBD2	CASSSRQSSGISYNEQFF
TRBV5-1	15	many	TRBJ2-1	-	CASSLQGNAYNEQFF
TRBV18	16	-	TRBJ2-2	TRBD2	CASSRSGLENTGELFF
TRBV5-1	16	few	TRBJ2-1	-	CASSFSGRSSYNEQFF
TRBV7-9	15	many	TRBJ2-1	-	CASSSGGDTYNEQFF
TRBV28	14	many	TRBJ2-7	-	CASSFGPGGNEQYF
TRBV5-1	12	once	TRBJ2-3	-	CANSPFTDTQYF
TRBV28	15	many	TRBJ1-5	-	CASSLETGSNQPQHF
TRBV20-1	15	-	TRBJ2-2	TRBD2	CSARDPLAGTGELFF
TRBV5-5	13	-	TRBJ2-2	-	CASISTRAGELFF
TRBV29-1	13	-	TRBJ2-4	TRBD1	CSVESRGKNIQYF
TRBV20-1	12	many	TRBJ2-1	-	CSAEGTLNEQFF
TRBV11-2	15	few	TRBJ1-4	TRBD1	CASSWTGTENEKLFF
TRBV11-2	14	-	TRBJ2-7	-	CASSPTGGHYEQYF
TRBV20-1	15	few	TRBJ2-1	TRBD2	CSARIAGAGLNEQFF
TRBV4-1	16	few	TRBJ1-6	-	CAGSQDGRGIWSPLHF
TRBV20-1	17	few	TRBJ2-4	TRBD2	CSARRPSGSMAKNIQYF
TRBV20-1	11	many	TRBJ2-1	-	CSIGERVEQFF
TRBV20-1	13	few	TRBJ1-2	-	CSARVPGGYGYTF
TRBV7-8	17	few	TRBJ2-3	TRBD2	CASSTRGLAGGGDTQYF
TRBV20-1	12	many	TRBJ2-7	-	CSAPRIPGEQYF
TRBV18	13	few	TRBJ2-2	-	CASSPGLAGELFF
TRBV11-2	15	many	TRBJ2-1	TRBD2	CASSSSGRTYNEQFF
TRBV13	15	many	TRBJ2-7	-	CASSLPGTAPYEQYF
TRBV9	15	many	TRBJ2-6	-	CASSVVVSGANVLTF
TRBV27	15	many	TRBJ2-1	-	CASSKYSDNYNEQFF
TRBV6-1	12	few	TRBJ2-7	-	CASLERLYEQYF
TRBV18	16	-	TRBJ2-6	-	CASSPPIDPGANVLTF
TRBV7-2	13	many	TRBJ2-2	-	CASSSTGTGELFF
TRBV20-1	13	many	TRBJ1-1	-	CSARYRMNTEAFF
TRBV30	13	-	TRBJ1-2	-	CAWSQGLGYGYTF
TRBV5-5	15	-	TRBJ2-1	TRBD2	CASSLVVAGYNEQFF
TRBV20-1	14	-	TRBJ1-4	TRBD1	CSVPTGGGYEKLFF
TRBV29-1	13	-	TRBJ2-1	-	CSVRGLYYNEQFF
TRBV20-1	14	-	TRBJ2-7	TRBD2	CSASPFAGEREQYF
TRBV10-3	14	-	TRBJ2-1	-	CAIGEPGQGGEQFF
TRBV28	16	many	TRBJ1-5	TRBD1	CASSSPGTGTNQPQHF
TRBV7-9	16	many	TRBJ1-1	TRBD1	CASSLLGQGVGTEAFF
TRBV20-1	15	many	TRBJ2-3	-	CSARDWATSTDTQYF